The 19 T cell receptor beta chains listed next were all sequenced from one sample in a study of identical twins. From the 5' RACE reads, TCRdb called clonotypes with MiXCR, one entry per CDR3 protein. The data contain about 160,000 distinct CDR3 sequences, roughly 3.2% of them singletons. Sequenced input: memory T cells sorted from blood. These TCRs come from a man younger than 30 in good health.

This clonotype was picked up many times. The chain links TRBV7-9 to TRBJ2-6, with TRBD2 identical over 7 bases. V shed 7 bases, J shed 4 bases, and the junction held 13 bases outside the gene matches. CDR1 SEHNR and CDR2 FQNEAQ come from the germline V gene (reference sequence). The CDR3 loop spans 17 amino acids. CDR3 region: CASTLGGWQSGANVLTF. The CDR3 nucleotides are TGTGCCAGCACGCTGGGGGGGTGGCAATCCGGGGCCAACGTCCTGACTTTC.

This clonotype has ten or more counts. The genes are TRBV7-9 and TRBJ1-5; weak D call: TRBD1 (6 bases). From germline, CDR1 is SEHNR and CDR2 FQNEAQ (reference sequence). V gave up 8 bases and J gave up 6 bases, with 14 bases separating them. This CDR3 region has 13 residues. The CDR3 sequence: CASVEEGGQPQHF. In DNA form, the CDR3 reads TGTGCCAGCGTTGAGGAGGGGGGTCAGCCCCAGCATTTT. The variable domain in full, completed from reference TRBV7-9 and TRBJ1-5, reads DTGVSQNPRHKITKRGQNVTFRCDPISEHNRLYWYRQTLGQGPEFLTYFQNEAQLEKSRLLSDRFSAERPKGSFSTLEIQRTEQGDSAMYLCASVEEGGQPQHFGDGTRLSIL.

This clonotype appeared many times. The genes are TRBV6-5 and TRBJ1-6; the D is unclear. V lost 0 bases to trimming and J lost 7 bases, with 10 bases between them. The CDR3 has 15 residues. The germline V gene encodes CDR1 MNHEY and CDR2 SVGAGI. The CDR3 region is CASSYSRAVNSPLHF. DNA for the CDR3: TGTGCCAGCAGTTACTCGAGGGCCGTAAATTCACCCCTCCACTTT.

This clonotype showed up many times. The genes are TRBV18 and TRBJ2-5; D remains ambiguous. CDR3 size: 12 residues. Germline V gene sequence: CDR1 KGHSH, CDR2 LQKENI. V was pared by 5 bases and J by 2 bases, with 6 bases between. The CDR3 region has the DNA TGTGCCAGCTCAGAACAGCAAGAGACCCAGTACTTC. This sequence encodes CASSEQQETQYF.

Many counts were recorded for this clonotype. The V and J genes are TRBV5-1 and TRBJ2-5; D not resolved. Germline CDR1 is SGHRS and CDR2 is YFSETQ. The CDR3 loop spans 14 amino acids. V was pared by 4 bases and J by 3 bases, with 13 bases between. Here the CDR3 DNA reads TGCGCCAGCAGCAGGATGACTGGCAAAGAGACCCAGTACTTC. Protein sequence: CASSRMTGKETQYF.

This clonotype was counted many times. The DNA of the CDR3 is TGTGCCAGCAAGCGGCGGGAGGGACCCACAGATACGCAGTATTTT. Translated, it gives CASKRREGPTDTQYF. V is TRBV9 and J is TRBJ2-3, with TRBD2 matching over 9 bases. The CDR3 length is 15 residues. V lost 6 bases to trimming and J lost 2 bases; unmatched junction nucleotides: 7. Germline V gene sequence: CDR1 SGDLS, CDR2 YYNGEE.

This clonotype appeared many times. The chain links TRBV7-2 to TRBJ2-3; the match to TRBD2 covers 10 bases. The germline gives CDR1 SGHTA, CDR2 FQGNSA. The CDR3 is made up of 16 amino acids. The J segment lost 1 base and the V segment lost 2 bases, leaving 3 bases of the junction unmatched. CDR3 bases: TGTGCCAGCAGCTTACTAGCGGGAGTGGGCACAGATACGCAGTATTTT. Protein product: CASSLLAGVGTDTQYF.

CDR3 sequence reads: CASIRGYPYNEQFF. CDR3 in DNA: TGTGCCAGCATAAGAGGATACCCTTACAATGAGCAGTTCTTC. This chain connects TRBV7-8 to TRBJ2-1; D is uncertain. The CDR3 is 14 amino acids. Germline lookup yields CDR1 SGHVS and CDR2 FQNEAQ. Trimming cost V 7 bases and J 4 bases, with 14 bases left between them.

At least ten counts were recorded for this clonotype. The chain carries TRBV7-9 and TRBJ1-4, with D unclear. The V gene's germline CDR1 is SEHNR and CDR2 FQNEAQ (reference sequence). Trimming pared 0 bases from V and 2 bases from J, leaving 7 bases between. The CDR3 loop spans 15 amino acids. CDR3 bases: TGTGCCAGCAGCTTAGCAGCCACCACTAATGAAAAACTGTTTTTT. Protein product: CASSLAATTNEKLFF.

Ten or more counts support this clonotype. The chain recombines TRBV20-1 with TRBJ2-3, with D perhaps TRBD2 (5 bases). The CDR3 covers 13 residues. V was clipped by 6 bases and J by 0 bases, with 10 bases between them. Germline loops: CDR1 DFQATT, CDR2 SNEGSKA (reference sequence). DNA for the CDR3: TGCAGTGCGGCTAGCAGAAGCACAGATACGCAGTATTTT. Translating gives CSAASRSTDTQYF.

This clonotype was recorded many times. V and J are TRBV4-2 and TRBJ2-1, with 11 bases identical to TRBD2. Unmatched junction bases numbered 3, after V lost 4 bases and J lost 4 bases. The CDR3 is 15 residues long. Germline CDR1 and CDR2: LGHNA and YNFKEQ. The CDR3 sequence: CASSPGLADYNEQFF. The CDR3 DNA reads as TGTGCCAGCAGCCCGGGACTAGCGGATTACAATGAGCAGTTCTTC.

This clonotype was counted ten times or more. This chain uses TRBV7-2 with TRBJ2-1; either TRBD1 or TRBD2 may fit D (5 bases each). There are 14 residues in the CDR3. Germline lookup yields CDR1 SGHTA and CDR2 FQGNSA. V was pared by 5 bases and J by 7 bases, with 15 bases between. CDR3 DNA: TGTGCCAGCAGCCTCGGGGCTGCTCCTAATGAGCAGTTCTTC. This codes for CASSLGAAPNEQFF. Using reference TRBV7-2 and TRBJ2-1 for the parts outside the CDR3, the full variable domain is GAGVSQSPSNKVTEKGKDVELRCDPISGHTALYWYRQSLGQGLEFLIYFQGNSAPDKSGLPSDRFSAERTGGSVSTLTIQRTQQEDSAVYLCASSLGAAPNEQFFGPGTRLTVL.

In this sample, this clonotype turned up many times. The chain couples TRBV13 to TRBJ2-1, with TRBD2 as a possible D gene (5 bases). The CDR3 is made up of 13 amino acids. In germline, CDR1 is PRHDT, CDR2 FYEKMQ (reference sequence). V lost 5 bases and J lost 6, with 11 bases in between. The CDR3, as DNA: TGTGCCAGCAGCCAAGTAACTAGCAATGAGCAGTTCTTC. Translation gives CASSQVTSNEQFF.

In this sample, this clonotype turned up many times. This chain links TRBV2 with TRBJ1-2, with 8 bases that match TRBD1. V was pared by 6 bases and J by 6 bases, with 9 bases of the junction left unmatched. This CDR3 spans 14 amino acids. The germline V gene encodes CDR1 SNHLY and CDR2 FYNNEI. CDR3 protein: CASRTQPTGDGYTF. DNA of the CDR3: TGTGCCAGCAGGACCCAACCGACAGGGGATGGCTACACCTTC.

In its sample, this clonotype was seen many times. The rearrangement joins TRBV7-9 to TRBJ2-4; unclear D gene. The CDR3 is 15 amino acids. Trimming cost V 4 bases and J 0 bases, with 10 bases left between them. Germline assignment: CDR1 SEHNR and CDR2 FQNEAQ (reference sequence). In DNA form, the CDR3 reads TGTGCCAGCAGCTCGGTACAACTAGCCAAAAACATTCAGTACTTC. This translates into CASSSVQLAKNIQYF.

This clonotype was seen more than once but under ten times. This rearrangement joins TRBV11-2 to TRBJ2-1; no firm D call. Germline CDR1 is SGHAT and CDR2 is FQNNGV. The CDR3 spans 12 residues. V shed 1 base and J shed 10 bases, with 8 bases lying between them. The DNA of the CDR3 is TGTGCCAGCAGCTTAGGGCAGGTAGAGCAGTTCTTC. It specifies CASSLGQVEQFF. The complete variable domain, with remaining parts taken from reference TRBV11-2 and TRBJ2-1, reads EAGVAQSPRYKIIEKRQSVAFWCNPISGHATLYWYQQILGQGPKLLIQFQNNGVVDDSQLPKDRFSAERLKGVDSTLKIQPAKLEDSAVYLCASSLGQVEQFFGPGTRLTVL.

The CDR3 DNA sequence: TGTGCCAGCAGTTTAGGTGAGGGGCCAGAGACCCAGTACTTC. Amino acid sequence: CASSLGEGPETQYF. V is TRBV28 and J is TRBJ2-5; D may be TRBD1 or TRBD2 (5 bases each). The CDR3 runs 14 residues. Per the germline V gene, CDR1 is MDHEN and CDR2 is SYDVKM. The V end was cut by 2 bases, the J end by 4 bases, with 11 bases between.

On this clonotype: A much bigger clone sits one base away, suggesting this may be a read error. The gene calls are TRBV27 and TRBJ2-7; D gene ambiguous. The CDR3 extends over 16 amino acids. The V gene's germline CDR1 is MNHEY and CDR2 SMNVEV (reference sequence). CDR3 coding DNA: TGTGCCAGCAGTTTATCGGTTTGGGTAGGGTCTGGCGAGCAGTCCTTC. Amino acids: CASSLSVWVGSGEQSF.

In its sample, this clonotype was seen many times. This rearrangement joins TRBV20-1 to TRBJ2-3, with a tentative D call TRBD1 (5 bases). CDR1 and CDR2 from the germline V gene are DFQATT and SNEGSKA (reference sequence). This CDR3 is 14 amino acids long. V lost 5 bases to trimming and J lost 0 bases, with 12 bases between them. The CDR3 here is CSAPDKRSTDTQYF. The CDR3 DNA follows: TGCAGTGCTCCGGACAAGCGAAGCACAGATACGCAGTATTTT.